One TCR beta chain is described in this entry. V was pared by 6 bases and J by 7 bases, with 8 bases of the junction left unmatched. Germline assignment: CDR1 LNHDA and CDR2 SQIVND (reference sequence). The CDR3 is made up of 14 amino acids. The data originate from a study of control samples from healthy donors and cancer patients. The table came from immunoSEQ multiplex PCR; TCRdb's copy has only in-frame clones and leaves some out. Of 55,000 to 85,000 clones in the sample, about 89% were seen once. Sequencing was carried out using PBMCs. This rearrangement joins TRBV19 to TRBJ1-5, with TRBD1 identical over 8 bases. The clonotype was recovered from a woman in her 50s with head and neck cancer. CDR3 sequence: CASSSTGGGQPQHF. In DNA form, the CDR3 reads TGTGCCAGTAGCTCCACAGGGGGAGGACAGCCCCAGCATTTT.